This T cell receptor beta chain is drawn from a study of T cell changes during pregnancy in multiple sclerosis. The repertoire was sequenced with immunoSEQ multiplex PCR; TCRdb's copy has only in-frame clones and lacks some. In the table there are roughly 48,000 clones, around 93% of which are singletons. After removal of 4 bases from V and 2 bases from J, the junction contained 9 bases not matched to a gene. Per germline, CDR1 SGHVS and CDR2 FQNEAQ. The CDR3 totals 16 residues. Specimen: CD8+ T cells from peripheral blood mononuclear cells, collected in the first trimester of pregnancy. This sequence joins TRBV7-8 and TRBJ2-7; 9 nucleotides match TRBD2. The source is a female donor with multiple sclerosis, enrolled in a pregnancy study. This CDR3 is CASSSGGVAGAYEQYF. CDR3 DNA: TGTGCCAGCAGCTCCGGCGGAGTAGCGGGAGCCTACGAGCAGTACTTC.